This T cell receptor beta chain was captured by sequencing in a study of CD8 T cells in Susac syndrome (dated by TCRdb to between 2018 and 2021). About the study as a whole: Of the Susac syndrome patients who were sequenced, about 6 had clinically active disease and about 8 were in clinical remission. Repertoire sequencing was used to test whether CD8+ T cell activation and differentiation in Susac syndrome was antigen driven. Susac syndrome patients were therapy-naive, on corticosteroids (some also receiving IVIg), or on IVIg alone at blood withdrawal. The clonality of the CD8+ T cell repertoire was compared across about a dozen healthy donors, roughly 14 Susac syndrome patients and under 19 multiple sclerosis patients.

Via the germline V gene (reference sequence), CDR1 is MNHEY and CDR2 SMNVEV. Measured from the cysteine to the phenylalanine, the CDR3 is 14 residues long. The retained sequence is limited to the CDR3, 42 bases, with the frame set at the first base. Germline trimming: 5 bases from V, 2 bases from J; junction bases outside gene matches: 4. High-throughput TCR beta sequencing profiled peripheral blood CD8+ and CD4+ T cells from healthy donors, Susac syndrome patients and multiple sclerosis patients. The Susac syndrome patients fulfilled recently defined diagnostic criteria for either definite or probable disease. Bulk CD8+ and CD4+ T cells were purified by magnetic negative isolation, while CD8+ TEMRA cells were enriched using FACS. Blood was collected in EDTA tubes and processed within 24 hours, with PBMCs isolated through density gradient centrifugation. PBMCs destined for TCR sequencing were cryopreserved in liquid nitrogen and later thawed in a 37 °C water bath. Purity of sorted or isolated CD4+, CD8+ and CD8+ TEMRA cells was at least 90%.

General study outcomes and caveats: The number of individuals in the TCR sequencing and HLA analysis was acknowledged as relatively small. Some 17 Susac-specific public clones were identified in the total CD8+ repertoire, and four or five Susac-specific public clones were identified in the CD8+ TEMRA repertoire. Clonal expansion was seen in Susac syndrome CD8+ repertoires, peaking in CD8+ TEMRA cells and being greater in clinically active patients than in remitting ones.

RNA was extracted using the RNeasy kit, and roughly 0.5 to 1 microgram was reverse transcribed with random hexamers. The immunoSEQ multiplex PCR assay, covering 54 Vbeta and 13 Jbeta segments, was used to amplify TCR beta CDR3 regions. PCR amplification bias was corrected using a synthetic template baseline for primer optimization and computational correction. In the original analysis: Reads were annotated to V, D and J genes per IMGT and analyzed with immunoSEQ Analyzer, keeping only productive sequences. Clonality was computed as one minus Shannon entropy normalized by log2 of the number of productive unique sequences. Public and private clones were assessed among the 100 most prevalent clones of each patient and control. Clones were defined as Susac-specific if absent from the healthy and MS cohorts, from 1052 published viral clones and from other ImmuneACCESS disease sequences. TCRdb reran the public reads through fastp at Q25 and MiXCR, keeping productive beta chains. Each entry merges the rows of one CDR3 protein and shows their most common DNA and genes. The V and J calls and clone size are TCRdb's, not the authors'. The sample table lists 70,000 to 95,000 distinct CDR3 sequences, 85% to 95% of them with a count of one. The top ten constitute about 0.99% of the sample.

With respect to this clonotype: This clone's antigen is unknown. No quality values exist for individual bases; no much larger clone is one base distant.

This TCR derives from a human donor with Susac syndrome. The V and J segments used are TRBV27 and TRBJ2-7, with TRBD1 identical over 9 junction bases. Sequences were obtained from CD8+ T cells from PBMCs. The DNA is as follows: TGTGCCAGCAGTCCAACAGGGGGCCCCTACGAGCAGTACTTC. This gives the protein CASSPTGGPYEQYF.